This TCR beta chain appears in the sequencing data of a study of identical twins. Looked up from germline, CDR1 is SGHAT and CDR2 is FQDESV (reference sequence). With 0 bases removed from V and 1 base from J, the gap between germline ends came to 19 bases. This CDR3 has 18 residues. TCRdb used MiXCR to reprocess the 5' RACE reads, holding one entry per CDR3 protein. This table has hundreds of thousands of distinct CDR3 sequences, roughly 20% appearing once. This sample was also put to use in a study of T cells expressing NK-cell markers. That paper adds: The use of an anti-gamma-delta TCR antibody, which was added in several experiments, restricted sorting to T cells expressing alpha-beta TCR. NKG2C+ dominant clonotypes from over 5 donors made up roughly 1.0-7.5% of CD8+ T cells. A handful of donors likewise had their CD3+CD56-NKG2C+ fraction led by these clonotypes. Whether the expanded NKG2C+ T cell clones recognized HCMV remained unclear.

The sequence was obtained from a woman aged 18-29 years in good health. The sample consisted of PBMCs. V and J are TRBV11-1 and TRBJ2-7; D assignment may be TRBD1 or TRBD2 (5 bases each). Here the CDR3 reads CASSLARGLRGQSYEQYF. CDR3 nucleotides: TGTGCCAGCAGCTTAGCTCGAGGGCTACGAGGACAATCCTACGAGCAGTACTTC.